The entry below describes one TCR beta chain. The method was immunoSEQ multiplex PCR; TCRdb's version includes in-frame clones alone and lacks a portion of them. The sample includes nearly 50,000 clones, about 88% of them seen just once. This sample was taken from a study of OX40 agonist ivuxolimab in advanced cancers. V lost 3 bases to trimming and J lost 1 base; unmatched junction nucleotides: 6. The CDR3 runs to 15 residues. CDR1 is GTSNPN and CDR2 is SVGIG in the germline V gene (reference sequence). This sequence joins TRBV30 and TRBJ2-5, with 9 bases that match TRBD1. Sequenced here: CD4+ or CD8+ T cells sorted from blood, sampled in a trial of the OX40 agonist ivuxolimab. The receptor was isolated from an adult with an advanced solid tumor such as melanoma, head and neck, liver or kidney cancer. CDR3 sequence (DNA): TGTGCCTGGAGAGAGGGACAGGGCTCCCAAGAGACCCAGTACTTC. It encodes CAWREGQGSQETQYF.